This TCR beta chain emerged from a study of blood T cells in healthy people across ages. This clonotype has more than one count but fewer than ten. Then a second PCR, running roughly 7 to 11 cycles, was carried out with a sample-barcoded 5' primer and a J-beta primer mix. TCRdb re-called the 5' RACE reads with MiXCR, one entry per CDR3 protein. The data hold approximately 2,000,000 distinct CDR3 sequences, with 35% to 50% observed a single time. Trimming stripped 1 base from V and 6 bases from J, with 7 bases between. Germline V CDR1 and CDR2: MGHRA, YSYEKL. The CDR3 is made up of 13 amino acids. The chain recombines TRBV4-1 with TRBJ1-5; D gene ambiguous. Input material: blood. The TCR was taken from a human donor in good health. The CDR3 bases are TGCGCCAGCAGCCAAGTCGCCCCTCAGCCCCAGCATTTT. Its protein product is CASSQVAPQPQHF.